This TCR beta chain came from a study of T cell changes during pregnancy in multiple sclerosis. With regard to this clone: One end of the junction is discordant with germline, which a read error may explain.

Libraries were prepared by immunoSEQ multiplex PCR; TCRdb keeps only in-frame clonotypes and omits some of them. In the table there are under 45,000 clones, around 93% of which are singletons. The CDR3 runs 16 residues. Germline V CDR1 and CDR2: ENHRY, SYGVKD. This receptor was taken from a female donor with multiple sclerosis, enrolled in a pregnancy study. The rearrangement uses TRBV10-3 and TRBJ2-1, with 14 bases lining up with TRBD2. The specimen comprised CD4+ T cells from peripheral blood mononuclear cells, sampled after pregnancy. The CDR3 spells CATSLGLAGENNEQFF. The CDR3 DNA reads as TGTGCCACCAGTTTGGGACTAGCGGGGGAAAACAATGAGCAGTTCTTC.